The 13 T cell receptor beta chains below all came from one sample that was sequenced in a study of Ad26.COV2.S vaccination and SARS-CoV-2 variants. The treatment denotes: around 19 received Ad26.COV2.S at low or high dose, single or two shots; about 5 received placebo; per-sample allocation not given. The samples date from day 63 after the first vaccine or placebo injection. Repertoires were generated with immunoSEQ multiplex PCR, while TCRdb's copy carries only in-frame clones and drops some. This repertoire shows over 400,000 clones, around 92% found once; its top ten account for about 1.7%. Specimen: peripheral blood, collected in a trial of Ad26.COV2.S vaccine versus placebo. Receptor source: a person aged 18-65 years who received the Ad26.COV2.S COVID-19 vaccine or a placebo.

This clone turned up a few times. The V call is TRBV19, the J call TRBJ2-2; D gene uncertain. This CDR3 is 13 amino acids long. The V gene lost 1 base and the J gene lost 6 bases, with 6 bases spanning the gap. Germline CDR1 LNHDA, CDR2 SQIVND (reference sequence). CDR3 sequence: CASSIVGSGELFF. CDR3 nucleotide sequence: TGTGCCAGTAGTATAGTAGGGTCCGGGGAGCTGTTTTTT.

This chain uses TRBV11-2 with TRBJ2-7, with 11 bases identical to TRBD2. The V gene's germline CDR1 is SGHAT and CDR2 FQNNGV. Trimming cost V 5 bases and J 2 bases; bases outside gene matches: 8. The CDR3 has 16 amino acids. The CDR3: CASSHSPSGGPYEQYF. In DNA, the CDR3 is TGTGCCAGCAGCCACAGCCCTAGCGGGGGGCCCTACGAGCAGTACTTC.

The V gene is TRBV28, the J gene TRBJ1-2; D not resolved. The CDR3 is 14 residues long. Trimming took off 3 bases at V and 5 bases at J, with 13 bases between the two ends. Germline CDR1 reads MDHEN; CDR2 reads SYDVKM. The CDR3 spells CASSFLGQQYGYTF. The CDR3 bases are TGTGCCAGCAGTTTTCTTGGTCAGCAGTATGGCTACACCTTC.

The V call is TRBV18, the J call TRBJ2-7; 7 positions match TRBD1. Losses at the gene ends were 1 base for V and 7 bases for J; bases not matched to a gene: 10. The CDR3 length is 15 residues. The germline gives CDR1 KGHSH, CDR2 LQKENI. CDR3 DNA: TGTGCCAGCTCACCACGGACAGAGGCCAGGGGGGAGCAGTACTTC. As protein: CASSPRTEARGEQYF.

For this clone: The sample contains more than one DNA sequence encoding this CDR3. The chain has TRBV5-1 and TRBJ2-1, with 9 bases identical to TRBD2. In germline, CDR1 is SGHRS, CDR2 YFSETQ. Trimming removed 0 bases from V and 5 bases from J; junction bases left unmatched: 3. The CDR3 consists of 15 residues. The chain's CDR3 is CASSLGSGGNNEQFF. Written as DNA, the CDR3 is TGCGCCAGCAGCTTGGGTAGCGGGGGTAACAATGAGCAGTTCTTC.

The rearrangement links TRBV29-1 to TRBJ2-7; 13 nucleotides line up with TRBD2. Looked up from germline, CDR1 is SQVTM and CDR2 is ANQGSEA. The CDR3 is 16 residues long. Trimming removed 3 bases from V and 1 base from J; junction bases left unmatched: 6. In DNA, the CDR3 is TGCAGCGTTGAGGGACTAGCGGGGAGTTTTTCCTACGAGCAGTACTTC. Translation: CSVEGLAGSFSYEQYF.

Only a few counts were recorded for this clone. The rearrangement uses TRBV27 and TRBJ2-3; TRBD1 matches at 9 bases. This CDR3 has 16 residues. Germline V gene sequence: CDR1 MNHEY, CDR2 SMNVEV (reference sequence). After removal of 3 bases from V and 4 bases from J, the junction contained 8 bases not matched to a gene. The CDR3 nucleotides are TGTGCCAGCAGTTTGCTGGGACAGGGAAGGTCAGATACGCAGTATTTT. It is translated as CASSLLGQGRSDTQYF.

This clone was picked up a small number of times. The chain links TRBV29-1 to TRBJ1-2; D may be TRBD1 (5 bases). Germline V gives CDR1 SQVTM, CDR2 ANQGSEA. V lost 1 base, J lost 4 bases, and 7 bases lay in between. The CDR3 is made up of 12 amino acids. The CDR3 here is CSVEGQPYGYTF. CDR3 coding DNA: TGCAGCGTTGAAGGACAGCCCTATGGCTACACCTTC.

The chain's CDR3 is CSVEDRRQGLADTQYF. CDR3 DNA: TGCAGCGTTGAAGATCGGAGGCAGGGCTTGGCGGATACGCAGTATTTT. The chain links TRBV29-1 to TRBJ2-3; D tentatively fits TRBD1 or TRBD2 (5 bases each). CDR3 size: 16 residues. Per germline, CDR1 SQVTM and CDR2 ANQGSEA. The V end lost 0 bases, the J end lost 6 bases, and 19 bases lay between the germline ends.

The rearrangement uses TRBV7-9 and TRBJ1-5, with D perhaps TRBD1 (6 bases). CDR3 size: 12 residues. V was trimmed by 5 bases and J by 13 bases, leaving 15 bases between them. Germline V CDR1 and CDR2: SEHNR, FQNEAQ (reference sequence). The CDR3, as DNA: TGTGCCAGCAGCGCGATTACAGGGTCACAGCATTTT. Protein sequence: CASSAITGSQHF.

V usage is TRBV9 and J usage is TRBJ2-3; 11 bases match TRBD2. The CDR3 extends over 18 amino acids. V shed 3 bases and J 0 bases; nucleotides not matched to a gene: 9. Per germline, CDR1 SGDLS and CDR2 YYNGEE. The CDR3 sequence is CASSALGLAEISTDTQYF. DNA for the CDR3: TGTGCCAGCAGCGCCCTGGGACTAGCGGAAATAAGCACAGATACGCAGTATTTT. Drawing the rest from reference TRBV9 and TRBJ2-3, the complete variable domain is DSGVTQTPKHLITATGQRVTLRCSPRSGDLSVYWYQQSLDQGLQFLIQYYNGEERAKGNILERFSAQQFPDLHSELNLSSLELGDSALYFCASSALGLAEISTDTQYFGPGTRLTVL.

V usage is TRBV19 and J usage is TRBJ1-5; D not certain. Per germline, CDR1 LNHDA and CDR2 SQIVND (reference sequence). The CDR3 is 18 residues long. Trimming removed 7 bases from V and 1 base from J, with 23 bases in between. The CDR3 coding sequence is TGTGCCAGTACCCATCGATATCGGACGGCGCACAGCAATCAGCCCCAGCATTTT. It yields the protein CASTHRYRTAHSNQPQHF.

The CDR3 nucleotides read TGCGCCAGCAGCCAAGGGACAGGGTTAAATGAAAAACTGTTTTTT. It translates to CASSQGTGLNEKLFF. The gene calls are TRBV4-1 and TRBJ1-4; 8 nucleotides match TRBD1. The V segment lost 1 base and the J segment 5 bases; nucleotides outside the gene matches: 3. Germline V gives CDR1 MGHRA, CDR2 YSYEKL. The CDR3 runs to 15 residues.